The subject of this entry is one T cell receptor beta chain. The entry originates in a study of blood T cell repertoires in COVID-19. Looking at the study overall: Spain, Italy and the United States supplied samples that represented acute and convalescent COVID-19.

Sequencing used immunoSEQ multiplex PCR; TCRdb keeps in-frame clones, though not all of them. In the table there are some 310,000 clones, around 90% of which are singletons. Germline CDR1 reads SEHNR; CDR2 reads FQNEAQ (reference sequence). The J segment lost 7 bases and the V segment lost 5 bases, leaving 12 bases of the junction unmatched. The CDR3 extends over 15 amino acids. The TCR sequence derives from a woman aged 25 to 39 with COVID-19, enrolled during active disease. What was sequenced was peripheral blood. This sequence joins TRBV7-9 and TRBJ1-2; TRBD1 aligns across 8 bases. The CDR3 coding sequence is TGTGCCAGCAGCGCTGGGGCGGACAGGGTGGGTGGCTACACCTTC. As protein: CASSAGADRVGGYTF.